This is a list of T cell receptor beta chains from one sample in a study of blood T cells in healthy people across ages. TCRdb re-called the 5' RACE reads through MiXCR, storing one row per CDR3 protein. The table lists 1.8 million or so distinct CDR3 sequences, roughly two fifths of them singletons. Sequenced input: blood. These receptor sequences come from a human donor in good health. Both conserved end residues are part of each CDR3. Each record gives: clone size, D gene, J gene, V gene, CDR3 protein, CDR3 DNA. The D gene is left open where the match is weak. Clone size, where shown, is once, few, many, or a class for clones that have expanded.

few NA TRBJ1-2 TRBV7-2 CASSQDSVTLYGYTF TGTGCCAGCAGTCAAGACAGCGTTACCCTTTATGGCTACACCTTC
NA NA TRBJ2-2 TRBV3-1 CASGDWGTGTGELFF TGTGCCAGCGGTGATTGGGGGACGGGGACCGGGGAGCTGTTTTTT
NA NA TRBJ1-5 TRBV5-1 CASSFVGTRRPSNQPQHF TGCGCCAGCAGCTTTGTTGGGACACGAAGACCTAGCAATCAGCCCCAGCATTTT
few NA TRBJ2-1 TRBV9 CASSSKRVGEQFF TGTGCCAGCAGCTCCAAACGGGTCGGTGAGCAGTTCTTC
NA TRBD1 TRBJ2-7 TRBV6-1 CASKSRDRGEQYF TGTGCCAGCAAATCCCGGGACAGGGGCGAGCAGTACTTC
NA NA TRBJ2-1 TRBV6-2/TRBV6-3 CASSPFLGVTSYNEQFF TGTGCCAGCAGTCCATTCTTGGGCGTAACTTCCTACAATGAGCAGTTCTTC
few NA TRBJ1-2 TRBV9 CASSVNRPYGYTF TGTGCCAGCAGCGTGAACAGACCCTATGGCTACACCTTC
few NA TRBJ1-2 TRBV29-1 CSVEDPQGYGYTF TGCAGCGTTGAAGATCCACAGGGCTATGGCTACACCTTC
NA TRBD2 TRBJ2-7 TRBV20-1 CSVGTSGMYEQYF TGCAGTGTCGGGACTAGCGGGATGTACGAGCAGTACTTC
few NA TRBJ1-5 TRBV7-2 CASSLGDFQPQHF TGTGCCAGCAGCTTAGGTGATTTCCAGCCCCAGCATTTT
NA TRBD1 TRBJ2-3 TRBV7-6 CASSGTAGTGRTDTQYF TGTGCCAGCAGCGGGACGGCCGGGACAGGGCGGACAGATACGCAGTATTTT
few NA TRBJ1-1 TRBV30 CAWSGGLVNTEAFF TGTGCCTGGAGTGGGGGGCTGGTGAACACTGAAGCTTTCTTT
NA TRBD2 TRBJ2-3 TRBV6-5 CASSYSVAGEVQSSTDTQYF TGTGCCAGCAGTTACTCTGTAGCGGGGGAGGTACAATCTAGCACAGATACGCAGTATTTT
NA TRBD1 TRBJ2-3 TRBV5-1 CASSPRTGTGYVADTQYF TGCGCCAGCAGCCCTCGAACCGGGACAGGGTATGTTGCAGATACGCAGTATTTT
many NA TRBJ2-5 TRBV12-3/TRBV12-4 CASSPYAGAQETQYF TGTGCCAGCAGTCCCTACGCGGGGGCGCAAGAGACCCAGTACTTC
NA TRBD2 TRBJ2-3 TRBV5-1 CASSTSGGAKNTQYF TGCGCCAGCAGCACAAGCGGGGGGGCGAAGAATACGCAGTATTTT
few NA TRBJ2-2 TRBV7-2 CASSLWGDGELFF TGTGCCAGCAGCTTATGGGGTGACGGGGAGCTGTTTTTT
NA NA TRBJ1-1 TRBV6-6 CASSPLGTKNTEAFF TGTGCCAGCTCTCCGTTAGGGACAAAGAACACTGAAGCTTTCTTT
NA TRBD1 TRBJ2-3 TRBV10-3 CAISGRTGGTDTQYF TGTGCCATCAGTGGTCGGACAGGGGGCACAGATACGCAGTATTTT
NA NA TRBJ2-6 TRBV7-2 CASSLEHRANVLTF TGTGCCAGTAGCTTAGAGCACAGGGCAAACGTCCTGACTTTC
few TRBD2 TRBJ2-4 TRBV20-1 CSARDRQRGGLSKQYF TGCAGTGCTAGAGATCGGCAGCGGGGGGGCCTCTCGAAGCAGTACTTC
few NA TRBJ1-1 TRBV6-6 CASSYPGQGGTEAFF TGTGCCAGCAGTTACCCCGGGCAGGGCGGAACTGAAGCTTTCTTT
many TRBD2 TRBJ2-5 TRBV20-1 CSAETSGGQETQYF TGCAGTGCCGAGACTAGCGGGGGACAAGAGACCCAGTACTTC
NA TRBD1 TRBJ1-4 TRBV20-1 CSARSPAEGTAEKLFF TGCAGTGCTAGATCCCCGGCCGAGGGGACAGCTGAAAAACTGTTTTTT
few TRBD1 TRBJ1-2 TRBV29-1 CSVKGQANYGYTF TGCAGCGTTAAGGGACAGGCGAACTATGGCTACACCTTC
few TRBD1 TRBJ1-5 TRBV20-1 CSARGELDPGQFNQPRHF TGCAGTGCTAGAGGGGAGCTCGACCCGGGACAGTTCAATCAGCCCCGGCATTTT
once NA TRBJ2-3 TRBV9 CASSERGDSSTDTQYF TGTGCCAGCAGCGAGAGGGGGGACAGTAGCACAGATACGCAGTATTTT
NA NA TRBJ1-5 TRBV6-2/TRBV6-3 CASSARGWFSQPQHF TGTGCCAGCAGTGCCCGGGGCTGGTTTAGTCAGCCCCAGCATTTT
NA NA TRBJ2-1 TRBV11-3 CASSLGGQMSNEQFF TGTGCCAGCAGCTTAGGAGGGCAAATGAGCAATGAGCAGTTCTTC
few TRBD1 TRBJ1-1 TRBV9 CASSVGIDRGNTEAFF TGTGCCAGCAGCGTAGGGATTGACAGGGGGAACACTGAAGCTTTCTTT
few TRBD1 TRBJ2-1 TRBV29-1 CSVDRQGDYNEQFF TGCAGCGTTGATCGACAGGGAGATTACAATGAGCAGTTCTTC
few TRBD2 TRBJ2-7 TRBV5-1 CASSLWGYLAEEQYF TGCGCCAGCAGCTTGTGGGGTTATCTAGCGGAGGAGCAGTACTTC
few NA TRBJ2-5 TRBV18 CASSPLDSQETQYF TGTGCCAGCTCACCACTCGACAGTCAAGAGACCCAGTACTTC
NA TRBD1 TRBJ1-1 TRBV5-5 CASTLDMDRTEAFF TGTGCCAGCACCCTAGACATGGACAGGACTGAAGCTTTCTTT
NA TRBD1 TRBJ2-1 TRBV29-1 CSALTGGDSYNEQFF TGCAGCGCCCTAACAGGGGGCGACTCCTACAATGAGCAGTTCTTC
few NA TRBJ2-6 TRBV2 CASSGPNSGANVLTF TGTGCCAGCAGTGGGCCGAACTCTGGGGCCAACGTCCTGACTTTC
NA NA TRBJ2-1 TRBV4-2 CASSLRRDYNEQFF TGTGCCAGCAGCCTTCGGCGGGACTACAATGAGCAGTTCTTC
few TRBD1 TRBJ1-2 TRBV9 CASSAGTGVEYTF TGTGCCAGCAGCGCCGGGACAGGCGTCGAGTACACCTTC
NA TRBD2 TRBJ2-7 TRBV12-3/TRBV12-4 CASSLHAGESEQYF TGTGCCAGCAGTTTACACGCGGGGGAGAGCGAGCAGTACTTC
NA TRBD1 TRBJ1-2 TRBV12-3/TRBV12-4 CASSLDGTGHGYTF TGTGCCAGCAGTTTAGACGGGACAGGGCATGGCTACACCTTC
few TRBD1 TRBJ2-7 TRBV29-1 CSVPTGDSYEQYF TGCAGCGTCCCGACAGGGGACTCCTACGAGCAGTACTTC
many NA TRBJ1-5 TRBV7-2 CASSLGGTAVNQPQHF TGTGCCAGCAGCTTAGGTGGTACGGCGGTTAATCAGCCCCAGCATTTT
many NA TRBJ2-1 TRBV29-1 CSVKGVLEQFF TGCAGCGTTAAGGGGGTGCTTGAGCAGTTCTTC
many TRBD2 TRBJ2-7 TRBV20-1 CSATGGRYEQYF TGCAGTGCTACGGGGGGAAGATACGAGCAGTACTTC
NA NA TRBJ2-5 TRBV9 CASSVQGLRDNEQYF TGTGCCAGCAGCGTCCAGGGATTAAGGGACAATGAGCAGTACTTC
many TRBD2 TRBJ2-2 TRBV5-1 CASSFLAGKNTGELFF TGCGCCAGCAGCTTTCTAGCGGGGAAGAACACCGGGGAGCTGTTTTTT
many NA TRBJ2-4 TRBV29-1 CSVALRLAKNIQYF TGCAGCGTTGCTCTCCGATTAGCCAAAAACATTCAGTACTTC
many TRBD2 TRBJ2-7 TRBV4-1 CASSQETSGHFSTYEQYF TGCGCCAGCAGCCAAGAGACTAGCGGACATTTTTCAACCTACGAGCAGTACTTC
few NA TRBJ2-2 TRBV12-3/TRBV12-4 CASRNPEGAGELFF TGTGCCAGCAGAAACCCCGAAGGGGCCGGGGAGCTGTTTTTT
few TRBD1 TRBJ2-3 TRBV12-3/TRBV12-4 CASSLGDRDLDTQYF TGTGCCAGCAGTTTAGGGGACAGAGATCTAGATACGCAGTATTTT
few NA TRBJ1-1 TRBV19 CASQGVSSSTEAFF TGTGCCTCGCAGGGAGTCTCATCAAGCACTGAAGCTTTCTTT
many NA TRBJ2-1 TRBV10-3 CAISVQGINEQFF TGTGCCATCAGTGTACAGGGAATCAATGAGCAGTTCTTC
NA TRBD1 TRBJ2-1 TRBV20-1 CSARGAGQGPNEQFF TGCAGTGCTAGGGGAGCGGGACAGGGTCCCAATGAGCAGTTCTTC